The sample holds many counts of the clone carrying this T cell receptor beta chain. What it binds is not known. The sample comes from a study of T cells after posttransplantation cyclophosphamide. Overall study findings and caveats: TRB clonality was highly associated with recipient CMV seropositivity and reactivation. Donor CD8+ memory clones often dominated recipient blood repertoires at later times.

Per germline, CDR1 MDHEN and CDR2 SYDVKM. Trimming at V came to 5 bases and at J to 0 bases, leaving 3 bases not matched to a gene. This CDR3 comprises 14 residues. Profiling relied on immunoSEQ multiplex PCR, and the TCRdb table lists in-frame clones only, not all of them. The specimen has thousands of clones, none found just once. Cyclophosphamide on days +3 and +4 followed busulfan-fludarabine conditioning and a marrow graft. The sequence was collected from a male patient aged 50 to 59 who received an allogeneic stem cell transplant from an unrelated donor, was CMV-positive, and had acute GVHD only. Among the T cells, some may be from the graft donor. The sequenced sample was PBMCs, obtained after allogeneic stem cell transplant with posttransplant cyclophosphamide. This rearrangement joins TRBV28 to TRBJ2-7; TRBD1 matches at 8 bases. The CDR3 protein is CASSPGQGSYEQYF. CDR3 DNA sequence: TGTGCCAGCAGTCCTGGACAGGGCTCCTACGAGCAGTACTTC.